This is a list of T cell receptor beta chains from one sample in a study of T cell responses to AZD1222 COVID-19 vaccine. TCRdb keeps only in-frame clones here, not all; method: immunoSEQ multiplex PCR. The data show approximately 150,000 clones, more than 80% seen once. The specimen comprised peripheral blood, sampled on day 0 of AZD1222 vaccination. These receptors originate from an adult in good health. The CDR3 runs from the conserved cysteine through the conserved F or W. Fields, in order: J gene, clone size, CDR3 length, V gene, D gene, CDR3 protein, CDR3 DNA. D genes are given only for firm matches. The size field is filled for only some rows; it gives once, few, many or a size class.

>TRBJ2-3|once|14|TRBV5-5|NA
CASIKDLATDTQYF
TGTGCCAGCATCAAAGACTTAGCGACAGATACGCAGTATTTT
>TRBJ2-2|NA|13|TRBV6-5|NA
CASREVNTGELFF
TGTGCCAGCAGGGAGGTGAACACCGGGGAGCTGTTTTTT
>TRBJ1-5|NA|14|TRBV24-1|NA
CATSDTYRNQPQHF
TGTGCCACCAGTGATACGTACCGCAATCAGCCCCAGCATTTT
>TRBJ1-4|NA|14|TRBV2|NA
CACRGTSTNEKLFF
TGTGCCTGCAGGGGTACTTCAACTAATGAAAAACTGTTTTTT
>TRBJ1-5|once|17|TRBV19|NA
CASRSRLGGFGNQPQHF
TGTGCCTCCAGATCCCGACTAGGGGGGTTTGGCAATCAGCCCCAGCATTTT
>TRBJ2-5|NA|15|TRBV4-2|NA
CASSQDPGEGETQYF
TGTGCCAGCAGCCAAGATCCGGGCGAGGGGGAGACCCAGTACTTC
>TRBJ1-5|NA|16|TRBV6-2/TRBV6-3|NA
CASSPKGRYLMGSQHF
TGTGCCAGCAGCCCTAAGGGACGGTATCTAATGGGGTCCCAGCATTTT
>TRBJ2-7|NA|14|TRBV5-1|NA
CASSLQGSLYEQYF
TGCGCCAGCAGCTTGCAGGGTTCCCTCTACGAGCAGTACTTC
>TRBJ2-2|NA|15|TRBV6-6|NA
CASSPDMANTGELFF
TGTGCCAGCAGCCCCGACATGGCGAACACCGGGGAGCTGTTTTTT
>TRBJ2-7|NA|15|TRBV28|TRBD1
CASSPERGPAYEQYF
TGTGCCAGCAGTCCTGAAAGGGGGCCCGCCTACGAGCAGTACTTC
>TRBJ1-1|NA|15|TRBV2|NA
CASSENLGSRAEAFF
TGTGCCAGCAGTGAAAATCTCGGCTCAAGGGCTGAAGCTTTCTTT
>TRBJ1-5|NA|15|TRBV15|NA
CATSRAGTTNQPQHF
TGTGCCACCAGCAGAGCAGGAACAACAAATCAGCCCCAGCATTTT
>TRBJ1-1|NA|14|TRBV6-5|NA
CASRRDSLNTEAFF
TGTGCCAGCAGACGTGACAGCTTGAACACTGAAGCTTTCTTT
>TRBJ1-1|NA|15|TRBV13|TRBD1
CASSRKEQGRTEAFF
TGTGCCAGCAGCCGAAAAGAACAGGGGCGCACTGAAGCTTTCTTT
>TRBJ2-3|NA|16|TRBV28|NA
CASSLPGQRGFDTQYF
TGTGCCAGCAGTTTACCGGGCCAGCGTGGGTTTGATACGCAGTATTTT
>TRBJ1-6|once|14|TRBV11-2|TRBD1
CASSAGQGNAPLHF
TGTGCCAGCAGCGCCGGACAGGGGAATGCACCCCTCCACTTT
>TRBJ2-7|once|13|TRBV13|NA
CASSLARQYEQYF
TGTGCCAGCAGCTTAGCCAGACAGTACGAGCAGTACTTC
>TRBJ2-1|NA|14|TRBV6-5|TRBD1
CASTRDRATSEQFF
TGTGCCAGCACCAGGGACAGGGCGACTAGTGAGCAGTTCTTC
>TRBJ1-4|NA|18|TRBV30|NA
CAWSLGTIGFGRGEKLFF
TGTGCCTGGAGTTTGGGGACTATCGGGTTCGGACGCGGTGAAAAACTGTTTTTT
>TRBJ1-5|NA|12|TRBV28|TRBD1
CASQGGDQPQHF
TGTGCCAGCCAGGGGGGGGATCAGCCCCAGCATTTT
>TRBJ1-4|NA|15|TRBV27|TRBD1
CASRSTGAGGEKLFF
TGTGCCAGCAGATCGACAGGGGCAGGTGGGGAAAAACTGTTTTTT
>TRBJ1-5|NA|15|TRBV30|NA
CAWNEGRLSNQPQHF
TGTGCCTGGAACGAGGGGAGGTTAAGCAATCAGCCCCAGCATTTT
>TRBJ2-7|NA|14|TRBV18|NA
CASSPGGHGYEQYF
TGTGCCAGCTCACCAGGAGGGCACGGCTACGAGCAGTACTTC
>TRBJ1-5|NA|14|TRBV11-3|NA
CASSFNSGVQPQHF
TGTGCCAGCAGCTTTAATTCAGGGGTTCAGCCCCAGCATTTT
>TRBJ2-3|once|13|TRBV5-5|NA
CASSLFGADTQYF
TGTGCCAGCAGCCTATTTGGGGCAGATACGCAGTATTTT
>TRBJ1-3|few|15|TRBV5-1|NA
CASSLKGPSGNTIYF
TGCGCCAGCAGCTTGAAGGGGCCCTCTGGAAACACCATATATTTT
>TRBJ1-2|NA|14|TRBV7-9|TRBD1
CASSLALAGGGYTF
TGTGCCAGCAGCTTAGCGCTGGCAGGGGGTGGTTACACCTTC
>TRBJ1-2|few|15|TRBV4-2|NA
CASSQDRGRAAGYTF
TGTGCCAGCAGCCAAGATCGGGGTAGGGCCGCTGGCTACACCTTC
>TRBJ1-1|NA|16|TRBV19|NA
CASSIKGFRTNTEAFF
TGTGCCAGTAGTATCAAGGGATTCAGGACGAACACTGAAGCTTTCTTT
>TRBJ2-7|NA|16|TRBV28|NA
CASSLHLASLSYEQYF
TGTGCCAGCAGTTTACACCTAGCCTCACTCTCCTACGAGCAGTACTTC
>TRBJ1-1|once|15|TRBV5-1|TRBD1
CASSLGGGGTEEAFF
TGCGCCAGCAGCTTGGGAGGTGGAGGGACAGAAGAAGCTTTCTTT
>TRBJ2-1|NA|14|TRBV6-4|NA
CASEGLLVYNEQFF
TGTGCCAGCGAGGGGCTCCTCGTCTACAATGAGCAGTTCTTC
>TRBJ1-1|NA|12|TRBV2|NA
CAGSRWRTEAFF
TGTGCCGGTTCCCGTTGGAGGACTGAAGCTTTCTTT
>TRBJ2-3|NA|13|TRBV30|TRBD2
CAPFSGNFSAQYF
TGTGCCCCCTTTAGCGGGAACTTCAGTGCGCAGTATTTT
>TRBJ2-7|NA|18|TRBV27|TRBD2
CASSPRLAGELSSYEQYF
TGTGCCAGCAGTCCCAGACTAGCGGGGGAGCTAAGCTCCTACGAGCAGTACTTC
>TRBJ2-3|NA|17|TRBV14|NA
CASSQERKISTTDTQYF
TGTGCCAGCAGCCAAGAAAGGAAGATATCGACAACAGATACGCAGTATTTT
>TRBJ1-1|once|14|TRBV7-9|NA
CASTSGGVDTEAFF
TGTGCCAGCACCTCAGGAGGGGTAGACACTGAAGCTTTCTTT
>TRBJ2-2|NA|18|TRBV12-5|TRBD2
CASGLGRFSGSRTGELFF
TGTGCTAGTGGCCTGGGTCGGTTTAGCGGGAGTCGCACCGGGGAGCTGTTTTTT
>TRBJ1-5|NA|14|TRBV30|NA
CAWDRGLFNQPQHF
TGTGCCTGGGACCGGGGACTCTTCAATCAGCCCCAGCATTTT
>TRBJ2-1|NA|15|TRBV28|TRBD2
CASSRTSGDNNEQFF
TGTGCCAGCAGTCGGACTAGCGGGGATAACAATGAGCAGTTCTTC
>TRBJ1-1|NA|13|TRBV18|NA
CATLSQMNTEAFF
TGTGCCACCCTCTCCCAGATGAACACTGAAGCTTTCTTT
>TRBJ2-1|NA|13|TRBV28|NA
CASSLYPGEGQFF
TGTGCCAGCAGTTTATACCCGGGCGAGGGGCAGTTCTTC
>TRBJ1-4|NA|14|TRBV13|NA
CASSSGATNEKLFF
TGTGCCAGCAGCTCAGGAGCAACTAATGAAAAACTGTTTTTT
>TRBJ1-1|NA|16|TRBV7-8|NA
CASSPPGRQGNTEAFF
TGTGCCAGCAGCCCCCCGGGTCGGCAGGGGAACACTGAAGCTTTCTTT
>TRBJ2-1|NA|15|TRBV18|TRBD1
CASSEGQGAGNEQFF
TGTGCCAGCTCAGAAGGACAGGGGGCGGGCAATGAGCAGTTCTTC
>TRBJ1-4|NA|11|TRBV2|NA
CASGEEPKAFF
TGTGCCAGCGGGGAGGAACCCAAAGCGTTTTTT
>TRBJ1-2|NA|17|TRBV19|TRBD1
CASSSTGTGERQGIHTF
TGTGCCAGTAGTAGCACCGGGACAGGGGAGCGGCAGGGGATCCACACCTTC
>TRBJ1-2|NA|17|TRBV18|NA
CASSPMILGGVPAGYTF
TGTGCCAGCTCACCTATGATTCTCGGGGGAGTTCCTGCCGGCTACACCTTC
>TRBJ1-1|once|15|TRBV5-1|NA
CASSLGAGWGTEAFF
TGCGCCAGCAGCTTGGGCGCAGGGTGGGGTACTGAAGCTTTCTTT
>TRBJ1-5|NA|15|TRBV6-5|NA
CASILGPSTYQPQHF
TGTGCCAGCATCCTAGGTCCGTCAACTTATCAGCCCCAGCATTTT
>TRBJ1-6|NA|14|TRBV3-1/TRBV3-2|TRBD1
CASSRGQGWSPLHF
TGTGCCAGCAGCCGGGGACAGGGCTGGTCACCCCTCCACTTT
>TRBJ2-2|NA|15|TRBV19|TRBD2
CASSPLAANTGELFF
TGTGCCAGTAGTCCCCTAGCGGCTAACACCGGGGAGCTGTTTTTT
>TRBJ2-1|NA|15|TRBV10-3|NA
CATRERGGSYNEQFF
TGTGCCACCCGGGAGAGGGGCGGCTCCTACAATGAGCAGTTCTTC
>TRBJ1-1|NA|12|TRBV7-9|NA
CASFRLNTEAFF
TGTGCCAGCTTCAGATTGAACACTGAAGCTTTCTTT
>TRBJ1-6|NA|14|TRBV25-1|NA
CASSAPGLDSPLHF
TGTGCCAGCAGTGCCCCAGGGTTGGATTCACCCCTCCACTTT